Listed below are T cell receptor beta chains from one sample, sequenced in a study of T cell changes during pregnancy in multiple sclerosis. TCRdb keeps only in-frame clones here, not all; method: immunoSEQ multiplex PCR. The table records about 100,000 clones, about 90% of them present only once. Sequences were derived from peripheral blood, sampled after pregnancy. These receptors came from a female donor with multiple sclerosis, enrolled in a pregnancy study. Both conserved end residues are part of each CDR3. Each record gives: V gene, clone size, D gene, J gene, CDR3 DNA, CDR3 protein. D genes are given only for firm matches. Size is omitted from some rows. Given values are once, few, many or a class for expanded clones.

v_call: TRBV11-2
clone_size: .
d_call: .
j_call: TRBJ1-6
cdr3_nt: TGTGCCAGCAGCTTATCAGGGTATAATTCACCCCTCCACTTT
cdr3_aa: CASSLSGYNSPLHF

v_call: TRBV29-1
clone_size: .
d_call: TRBD2
j_call: TRBJ2-7
cdr3_nt: TGCAGCGTATCCGGGACTAGCGGGAGGCGAAACTACGAGCAGTACTTC
cdr3_aa: CSVSGTSGRRNYEQYF

v_call: TRBV7-9
clone_size: once
d_call: .
j_call: TRBJ1-5
cdr3_nt: TGTGCCAGCAGCTTGAAACGGGGAACCTATCAGCCCCAGCATTTT
cdr3_aa: CASSLKRGTYQPQHF

v_call: TRBV6-1
clone_size: .
d_call: .
j_call: TRBJ2-6
cdr3_nt: TGTGCCAGCAGTGGGAGCTCTGGGGCCAACGTCCTGACTTTC
cdr3_aa: CASSGSSGANVLTF

v_call: TRBV11-2
clone_size: .
d_call: .
j_call: TRBJ2-6
cdr3_nt: TGTGCCAGCAGCTTAGGAGGAATTGCTGGGGCCAACGTCCTGACTTTC
cdr3_aa: CASSLGGIAGANVLTF

v_call: TRBV11-3
clone_size: .
d_call: TRBD2
j_call: TRBJ2-1
cdr3_nt: TGTGCCAGCAGCTCCGGGGGGACGGAGTACAATGAGCAGTTCTTC
cdr3_aa: CASSSGGTEYNEQFF

v_call: TRBV29-1
clone_size: once
d_call: .
j_call: TRBJ2-1
cdr3_nt: TGCAGCGTTGACGGGGGGCTGGGGAATGAGCAGTTCTTC
cdr3_aa: CSVDGGLGNEQFF

v_call: TRBV7-9
clone_size: .
d_call: .
j_call: TRBJ2-5
cdr3_nt: TGTGCCAGCAGCTTACTCCGAGGAGAGACCCAGTACTTC
cdr3_aa: CASSLLRGETQYF

v_call: TRBV12-5
clone_size: .
d_call: TRBD1
j_call: TRBJ1-4
cdr3_nt: TGTGCTAGTGGTACACTCAGGGGGTCCGCTGAAAAACTGTTTTTT
cdr3_aa: CASGTLRGSAEKLFF

v_call: TRBV28
clone_size: .
d_call: TRBD1
j_call: TRBJ1-5
cdr3_nt: TGTGCCAGCAGTGCATTTGGGACAGGGACTAATCAGCCCCAGCATTTT
cdr3_aa: CASSAFGTGTNQPQHF

v_call: TRBV7-7
clone_size: .
d_call: TRBD2
j_call: TRBJ2-2
cdr3_nt: TGTGCTAGCAGCGCCGGACTAGCGGGAGTTACCGGGGAGCTGTTTTTT
cdr3_aa: CASSAGLAGVTGELFF

v_call: TRBV29-1
clone_size: .
d_call: TRBD1
j_call: TRBJ2-7
cdr3_nt: TGCAGCGTCTCCGGGACAGACTCCTACGAGCAGTACTTC
cdr3_aa: CSVSGTDSYEQYF

v_call: TRBV7-3
clone_size: .
d_call: .
j_call: TRBJ2-3
cdr3_nt: TGTGCCAGCAGCATCCGGTCTTTCACAGATACGCAGTATTTT
cdr3_aa: CASSIRSFTDTQYF

v_call: TRBV29-1
clone_size: .
d_call: TRBD1
j_call: TRBJ2-4
cdr3_nt: TGCAGCGCCGTGAGGGACAGGGAGGAAAACATTCAGTACTTC
cdr3_aa: CSAVRDREENIQYF

v_call: TRBV28
clone_size: .
d_call: .
j_call: TRBJ2-1
cdr3_nt: TGTGCCAGCAGTTTATCAGGCAGGGCCGGGGAGCAGTTCTTC
cdr3_aa: CASSLSGRAGEQFF

v_call: TRBV4-3
clone_size: .
d_call: TRBD2
j_call: TRBJ2-3
cdr3_nt: TGCGCCAGCAGCCAAGATAATCCGGGGGGGAGGGGGACGCAGTATTTT
cdr3_aa: CASSQDNPGGRGTQYF

v_call: TRBV12-5
clone_size: once
d_call: .
j_call: TRBJ1-2
cdr3_nt: TGTGCTAGTGGTTTGCACCCGGGGAAACACGGCTACACCTTC
cdr3_aa: CASGLHPGKHGYTF

v_call: TRBV6-1
clone_size: .
d_call: TRBD1
j_call: TRBJ1-2
cdr3_nt: TGTGCCAGCATTGAATTTGACAGGGACTGGGCCGGCTACACCTTC
cdr3_aa: CASIEFDRDWAGYTF

v_call: TRBV7-2
clone_size: .
d_call: .
j_call: TRBJ2-1
cdr3_nt: TGTGCCAGCAGCTCCTCCCCTATCGGAGGTGAGCAGTTCTTC
cdr3_aa: CASSSSPIGGEQFF

v_call: TRBV5-1
clone_size: .
d_call: .
j_call: TRBJ1-2
cdr3_nt: TGCGCCAGCAGCCTTGGACAGCCCTATGGCTACACCTTC
cdr3_aa: CASSLGQPYGYTF

v_call: TRBV10-3
clone_size: .
d_call: TRBD2
j_call: TRBJ2-7
cdr3_nt: TGTGCCATCAGTGAAATCGGACTAGCGGACGAGCAGTACTTC
cdr3_aa: CAISEIGLADEQYF

v_call: TRBV15
clone_size: .
d_call: .
j_call: TRBJ1-2
cdr3_nt: TGTGCCACCAGCAGAGGGGGGGAGTTCTATGGCTACACCTTC
cdr3_aa: CATSRGGEFYGYTF

v_call: TRBV28
clone_size: .
d_call: .
j_call: TRBJ2-1
cdr3_nt: TGTGCCAGCAGGCGGGACCCGACGCGGAATGAGCAGTTCTTC
cdr3_aa: CASRRDPTRNEQFF

v_call: TRBV29-1
clone_size: .
d_call: .
j_call: TRBJ2-5
cdr3_nt: TGCAGCGCCCGTGGACTCCAAGAGACCCAGTACTTC
cdr3_aa: CSARGLQETQYF

v_call: TRBV7-2
clone_size: .
d_call: TRBD2
j_call: TRBJ2-1
cdr3_nt: TGTGCCAGCAGAACCGGGACTAGCATCAGGTCCTACAATGAGCAGTTCTTC
cdr3_aa: CASRTGTSIRSYNEQFF

v_call: TRBV11-3
clone_size: .
d_call: .
j_call: TRBJ2-5
cdr3_nt: TGTGCCAGCAGCCCCGACACGTACCAAGAGACCCAGTACTTC
cdr3_aa: CASSPDTYQETQYF

v_call: TRBV6-6
clone_size: .
d_call: .
j_call: TRBJ1-6
cdr3_nt: TGTGCCAGCAGTTACTCGAATGGGGCTTCACCCCTCCACTTT
cdr3_aa: CASSYSNGASPLHF

v_call: TRBV9
clone_size: .
d_call: .
j_call: TRBJ2-7
cdr3_nt: TGTGCCAGCAGCGCTTCGTGGAGCGTGCAGTGGTACGAGCAGTACTTC
cdr3_aa: CASSASWSVQWYEQYF

v_call: TRBV2
clone_size: .
d_call: .
j_call: TRBJ1-5
cdr3_nt: TGTGCCAGCAGTGAACTTGACAGAAGCAATCAGCCCCAGCATTTT
cdr3_aa: CASSELDRSNQPQHF

v_call: TRBV30
clone_size: .
d_call: TRBD2
j_call: TRBJ2-7
cdr3_nt: TGTGCCTGGAAAAGTCAGCAGGGACTACCGGGTTGGTACTTC
cdr3_aa: CAWKSQQGLPGWYF

v_call: TRBV5-4
clone_size: .
d_call: .
j_call: TRBJ2-5
cdr3_nt: TGTGCCAGCAGCGAACGGGACTCAGAGGCCCAGTACTTC
cdr3_aa: CASSERDSEAQYF

v_call: TRBV19
clone_size: .
d_call: .
j_call: TRBJ2-2
cdr3_nt: TGTGCCAGTATTCCGGGGGGCGGCACCGGGGAGCTGTTTTTT
cdr3_aa: CASIPGGGTGELFF

v_call: TRBV6-1
clone_size: .
d_call: TRBD1
j_call: TRBJ2-6
cdr3_nt: TGTGCCAGCAGTGCCGGGACAGGGTCTGGGGCCAACGTCCTGACTTTC
cdr3_aa: CASSAGTGSGANVLTF

v_call: TRBV27
clone_size: few
d_call: TRBD2
j_call: TRBJ2-1
cdr3_nt: TGTGCCAGCAGTTTAAGGGGACTAGCCTCCTACAATGAGCAGTTCTTC
cdr3_aa: CASSLRGLASYNEQFF

v_call: TRBV6-1
clone_size: .
d_call: .
j_call: TRBJ1-1
cdr3_nt: TGTGCCAGCAGTGAAGCCCTTACTGAAGCTTTCTTT
cdr3_aa: CASSEALTEAFF

v_call: TRBV6-5
clone_size: .
d_call: TRBD1
j_call: TRBJ2-7
cdr3_nt: TGTGCCAGCAGACGAGCGGGACAGGGGGACTACGAGCAGTACTTC
cdr3_aa: CASRRAGQGDYEQYF

v_call: TRBV14
clone_size: .
d_call: .
j_call: TRBJ2-7
cdr3_nt: TGTGCCAGCAGCCAAGAGAGGTGGCCGATGATGTCCTACGAGCAGTACTTC
cdr3_aa: CASSQERWPMMSYEQYF

v_call: TRBV5-6
clone_size: .
d_call: .
j_call: TRBJ1-4
cdr3_nt: TGTGCCAGCAGCTTGGATTCTGGAACAGGGTATGAAAAACTGTTTTTT
cdr3_aa: CASSLDSGTGYEKLFF

v_call: TRBV10-2
clone_size: .
d_call: TRBD2
j_call: TRBJ2-1
cdr3_nt: TGCGCCAGCAGTGAGACCGGACTAGCGGGAGTCTTGGGTGAGCAGTTCTTC
cdr3_aa: CASSETGLAGVLGEQFF

v_call: TRBV28
clone_size: .
d_call: .
j_call: TRBJ1-5
cdr3_nt: TGTGCCAGCAGCCTCACAGGTATCAATCAGCCCCAGCATTTT
cdr3_aa: CASSLTGINQPQHF

v_call: TRBV5-8
clone_size: .
d_call: TRBD1
j_call: TRBJ2-5
cdr3_nt: TGTGCCAGCAGCCTCACAGGGGCCAAGTACTTC
cdr3_aa: CASSLTGAKYF

v_call: TRBV5-1
clone_size: .
d_call: TRBD1
j_call: TRBJ2-5
cdr3_nt: TGCGCCAGCAGCCCTGGACAGGGGAGGGAGACCCAGTACTTC
cdr3_aa: CASSPGQGRETQYF

v_call: TRBV11-3
clone_size: .
d_call: .
j_call: TRBJ2-1
cdr3_nt: TGTGCCAGCAGTTTTACTAAGGGGGAGCAGTTCTTC
cdr3_aa: CASSFTKGEQFF

v_call: TRBV7-9
clone_size: .
d_call: .
j_call: TRBJ2-2
cdr3_nt: TGTGCCAGCAGTTTGCGCCCGGACAGTAACACCGGGGAGCTGTTTTTT
cdr3_aa: CASSLRPDSNTGELFF